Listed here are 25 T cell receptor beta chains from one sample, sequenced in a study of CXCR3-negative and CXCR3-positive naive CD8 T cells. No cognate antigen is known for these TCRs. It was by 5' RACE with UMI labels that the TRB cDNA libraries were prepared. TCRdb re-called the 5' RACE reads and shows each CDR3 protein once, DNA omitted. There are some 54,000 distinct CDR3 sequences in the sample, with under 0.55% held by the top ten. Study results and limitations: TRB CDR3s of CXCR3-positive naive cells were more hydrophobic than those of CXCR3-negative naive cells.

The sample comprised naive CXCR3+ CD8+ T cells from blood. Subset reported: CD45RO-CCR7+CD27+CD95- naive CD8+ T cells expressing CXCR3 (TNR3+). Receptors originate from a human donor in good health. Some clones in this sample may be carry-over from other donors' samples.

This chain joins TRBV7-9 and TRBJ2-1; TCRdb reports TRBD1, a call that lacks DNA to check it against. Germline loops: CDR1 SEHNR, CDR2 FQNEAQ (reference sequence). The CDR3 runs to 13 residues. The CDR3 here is CASSSPGMNEQFF.

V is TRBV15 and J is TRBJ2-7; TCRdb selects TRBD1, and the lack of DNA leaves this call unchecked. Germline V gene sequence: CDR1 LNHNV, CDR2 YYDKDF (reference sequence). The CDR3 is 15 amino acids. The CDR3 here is CATSSTQGLTYEQYF.

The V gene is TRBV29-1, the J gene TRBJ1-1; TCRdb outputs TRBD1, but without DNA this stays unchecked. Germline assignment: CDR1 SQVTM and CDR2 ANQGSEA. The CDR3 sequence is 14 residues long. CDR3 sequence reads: CSASTSGTGGRAFF.

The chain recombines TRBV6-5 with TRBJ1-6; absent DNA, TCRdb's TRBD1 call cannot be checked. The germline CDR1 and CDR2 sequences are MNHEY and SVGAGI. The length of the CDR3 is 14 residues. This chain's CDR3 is CASSSDSFNSPLHF.

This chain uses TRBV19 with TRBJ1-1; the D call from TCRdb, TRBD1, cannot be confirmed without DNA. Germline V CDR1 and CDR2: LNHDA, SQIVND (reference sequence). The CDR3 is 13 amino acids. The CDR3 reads CASSIFGGTEAFF.

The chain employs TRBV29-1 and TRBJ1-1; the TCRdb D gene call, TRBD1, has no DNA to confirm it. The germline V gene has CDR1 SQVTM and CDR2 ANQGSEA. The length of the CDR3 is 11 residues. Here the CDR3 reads CSVGRGTEAFF.

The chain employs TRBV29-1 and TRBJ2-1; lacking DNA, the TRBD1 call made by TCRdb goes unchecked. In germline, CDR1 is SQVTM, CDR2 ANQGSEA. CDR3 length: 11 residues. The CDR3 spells CSVGGGGEQFF.

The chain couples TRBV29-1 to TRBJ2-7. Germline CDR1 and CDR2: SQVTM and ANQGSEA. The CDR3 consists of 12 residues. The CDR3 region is CSSRFGSYEQYF.

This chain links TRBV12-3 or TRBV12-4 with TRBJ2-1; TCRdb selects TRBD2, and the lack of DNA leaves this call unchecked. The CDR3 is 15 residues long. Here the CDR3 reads CASSQTSGSYNEQFF.

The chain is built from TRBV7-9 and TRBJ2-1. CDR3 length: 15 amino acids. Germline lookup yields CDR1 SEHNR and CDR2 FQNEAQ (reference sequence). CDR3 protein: CASSTRQSSYNEQFF. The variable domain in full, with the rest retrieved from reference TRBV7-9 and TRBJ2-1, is DTGVSQNPRHKITKRGQNVTFRCDPISEHNRLYWYRQTLGQGPEFLTYFQNEAQLEKSRLLSDRFSAERPKGSFSTLEIQRTEQGDSAMYLCASSTRQSSYNEQFFGPGTRLTVL.

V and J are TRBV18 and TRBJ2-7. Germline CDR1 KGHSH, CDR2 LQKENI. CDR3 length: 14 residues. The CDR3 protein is CASSPPGGTYEQYF.

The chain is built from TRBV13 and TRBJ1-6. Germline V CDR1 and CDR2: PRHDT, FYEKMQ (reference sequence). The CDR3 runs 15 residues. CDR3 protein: CASSTGRGYNSPLHF.

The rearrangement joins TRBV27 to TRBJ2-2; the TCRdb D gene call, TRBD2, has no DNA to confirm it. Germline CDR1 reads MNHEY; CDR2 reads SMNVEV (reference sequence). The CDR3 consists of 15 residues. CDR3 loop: CASRPRGGGTGELFF.

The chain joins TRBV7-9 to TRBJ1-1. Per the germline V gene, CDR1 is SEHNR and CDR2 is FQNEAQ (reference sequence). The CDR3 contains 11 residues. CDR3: CASSLNSGPFF.

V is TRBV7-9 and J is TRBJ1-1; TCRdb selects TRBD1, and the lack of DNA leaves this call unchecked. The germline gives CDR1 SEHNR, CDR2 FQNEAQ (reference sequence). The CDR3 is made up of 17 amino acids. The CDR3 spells CASSPPWRGPMNTEAFF.

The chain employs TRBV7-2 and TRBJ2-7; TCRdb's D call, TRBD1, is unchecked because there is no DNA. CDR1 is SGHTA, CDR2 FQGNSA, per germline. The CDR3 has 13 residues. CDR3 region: CASSPGVSYEQYF.

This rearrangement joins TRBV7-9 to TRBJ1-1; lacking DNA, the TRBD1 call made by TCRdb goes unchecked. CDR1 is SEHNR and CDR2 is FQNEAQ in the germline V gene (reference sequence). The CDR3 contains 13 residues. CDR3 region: CASSPRLNTEAFF.

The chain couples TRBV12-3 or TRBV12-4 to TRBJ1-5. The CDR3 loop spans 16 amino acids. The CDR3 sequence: CASSLADDHANQPQHF.

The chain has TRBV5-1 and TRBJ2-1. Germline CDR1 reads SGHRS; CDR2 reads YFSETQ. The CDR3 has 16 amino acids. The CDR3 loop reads CASSTQDRHNYNEQFF.

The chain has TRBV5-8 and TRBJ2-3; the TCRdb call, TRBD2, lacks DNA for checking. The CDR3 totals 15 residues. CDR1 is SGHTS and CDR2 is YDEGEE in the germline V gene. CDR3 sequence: CASSRGGVGTDTQYF.

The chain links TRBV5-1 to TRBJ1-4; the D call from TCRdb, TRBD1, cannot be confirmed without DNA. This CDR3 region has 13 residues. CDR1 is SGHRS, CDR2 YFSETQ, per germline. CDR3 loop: CASSLRTGEELFF.

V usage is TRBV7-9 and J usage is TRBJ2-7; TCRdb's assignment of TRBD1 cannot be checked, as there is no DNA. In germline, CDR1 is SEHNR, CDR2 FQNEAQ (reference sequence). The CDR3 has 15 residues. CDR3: CASSGTGQGSYEQYF. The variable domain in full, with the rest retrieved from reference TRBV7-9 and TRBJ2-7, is DTGVSQNPRHKITKRGQNVTFRCDPISEHNRLYWYRQTLGQGPEFLTYFQNEAQLEKSRLLSDRFSAERPKGSFSTLEIQRTEQGDSAMYLCASSGTGQGSYEQYFGPGTRLTVT.

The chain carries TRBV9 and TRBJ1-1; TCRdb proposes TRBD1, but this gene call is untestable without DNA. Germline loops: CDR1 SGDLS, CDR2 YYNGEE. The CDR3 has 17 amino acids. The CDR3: CASSVGGRGTLDTEAFF.

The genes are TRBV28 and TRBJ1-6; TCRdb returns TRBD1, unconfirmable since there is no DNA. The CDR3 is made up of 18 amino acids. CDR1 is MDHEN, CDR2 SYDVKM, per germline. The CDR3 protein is CASRSPIELSSYNSPLHF.

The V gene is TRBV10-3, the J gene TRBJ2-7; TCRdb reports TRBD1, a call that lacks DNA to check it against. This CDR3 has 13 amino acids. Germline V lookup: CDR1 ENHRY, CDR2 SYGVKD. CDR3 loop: CAIRQERAYEQYF.